The next 23 T cell receptor beta chains were all read from a single sample in a study of CD8+ T cells in alopecia areata. Investigators isolated RNA and reverse transcribed it into cDNA to act as the sequencing template. The data were produced by immunoSEQ multiplex PCR, yet TCRdb's version contains in-frame clones alone and is incomplete. This sample has around 7,800 clones, with around 64% found just once. Lesional scalp tissue (obtained by punch biopsy) and peripheral blood were collected from alopecia areata patients. The specimen comprised skin, sampled at week 0. The source is a human donor with alopecia areata.

This clone has more than one count but fewer than ten. The chain combines TRBV21-1 with TRBJ2-7; the table's D call, TRBD1, has no DNA check behind it. TRBV21-1 is annotated as a pseudogene. This CDR3 contains 14 residues. CDR3 sequence reads: CASSIRTGWYEQYF. The CDR3 DNA reads TGTGCCAGCAGCATCCGGACAGGGTGGTACGAGCAGTACTTC.

The chain joins TRBV5-6 to TRBJ1-1; the D gene is possibly TRBD1 (5 bases). CDR3 length: 14 residues. Germline V gene lookup returns CDR1 SGHDT and CDR2 YYEEEE. Deletions cut 1 base from V and 1 base from J, with 8 bases between. CDR3 in amino acids: CASSLKTANTEAFF. CDR3 nucleotide sequence: TGTGCCAGCAGCTTGAAGACAGCGAACACTGAAGCTTTCTTT.

V usage is TRBV7-9 and J usage is TRBJ1-1; no definite D call. The CDR3 length is 12 residues. The germline gives CDR1 SEHNR, CDR2 FQNEAQ (reference sequence). Trimming took off 1 base at V and 10 bases at J, with 10 bases between the two ends. This CDR3 is CASSLGGPGAFF. The CDR3 DNA follows: TGTGCCAGCAGCTTAGGAGGTCCTGGAGCTTTCTTT. The full variable domain, its missing parts supplied by reference TRBV7-9 and TRBJ1-1, is DTGVSQNPRHKITKRGQNVTFRCDPISEHNRLYWYRQTLGQGPEFLTYFQNEAQLEKSRLLSDRFSAERPKGSFSTLEIQRTEQGDSAMYLCASSLGGPGAFFGQGTRLTVV.

The chain couples TRBV2 to TRBJ2-7; 10 nucleotides match TRBD2. The V gene end was trimmed by 6 bases and the J gene end by 0 bases; junction bases not matched to a gene: 2. Germline CDR1 and CDR2: SNHLY and FYNNEI. The CDR3 sequence is 14 residues long. CDR3 DNA sequence: TGTGCCAGCAGAGTAGCGGGGGGCTCCTACGAGCAGTACTTC. Translated: CASRVAGGSYEQYF. The complete variable domain, with remaining parts taken from reference TRBV2 and TRBJ2-7, reads EPEVTQTPSHQVTQMGQEVILRCVPISNHLYFYWYRQILGQKVEFLVSFYNNEISEKSEIFDDQFSVERPDGSNFTLKIRSTKLEDSAMYFCASRVAGGSYEQYFGPGTRLTVT.

The chain has TRBV28 and TRBJ1-2; D is unresolved. Germline lookup yields CDR1 MDHEN and CDR2 SYDVKM. The V end was cut by 3 bases, the J end by 4 bases, with 9 bases between. The CDR3 contains 13 residues. Here the CDR3 reads CASSLYGSYGYTF. The CDR3 DNA reads TGTGCCAGCAGTTTGTACGGGAGCTATGGCTACACCTTC.

This clone was seen more than once but under ten times. The chain combines TRBV11-1 with TRBJ1-2, with a tentative D call TRBD1 (5 bases). CDR3 length: 13 amino acids. The V gene's germline CDR1 is SGHAT and CDR2 FQDESV (reference sequence). V gave up 4 bases and J gave up 4 bases, with 10 bases separating them. The CDR3 sequence: CASSYSGGYGYTF. DNA of the CDR3: TGTGCCAGCAGCTATTCCGGGGGCTATGGCTACACCTTC.

The chain uses TRBV7-9 and TRBJ1-2; possible D gene TRBD1, 5 bases. The CDR3 loop spans 13 amino acids. The V and J ends lost 5 bases and 2 bases respectively, with 9 bases between them. Looked up from germline, CDR1 is SEHNR and CDR2 is FQNEAQ (reference sequence). The chain's CDR3 is CASSGEGNYGYTF. CDR3 DNA sequence: TGTGCCAGCAGCGGGGAGGGGAACTATGGCTACACCTTC. Full variable domain (remainder filled in from reference TRBV7-9 and TRBJ1-2): DTGVSQNPRHKITKRGQNVTFRCDPISEHNRLYWYRQTLGQGPEFLTYFQNEAQLEKSRLLSDRFSAERPKGSFSTLEIQRTEQGDSAMYLCASSGEGNYGYTFGSGTRLTVV.

The chain has TRBV18 and TRBJ2-3; D uncertain. There are 17 residues in the CDR3. The V and J ends lost 3 bases and 3 bases respectively, with 19 bases between them. Germline-derived CDR1 and CDR2 are KGHSH and LQKENI. Here the CDR3 DNA reads TGTGCCAGCTCACCGCCTAATGCAGTTTTAGTTACAGATACGCAGTATTTT. Translating gives CASSPPNAVLVTDTQYF.

The genes are TRBV7-8 and TRBJ2-5; 12 positions match TRBD2. V lost 5 bases to trimming and J lost 5 bases; unmatched junction nucleotides: 9. This CDR3 has 16 residues. The germline CDR1 and CDR2 sequences are SGHVS and FQNEAQ. The CDR3 spells CASSPLAGGPGETQYF. CDR3 sequence (DNA): TGTGCCAGCAGCCCGCTAGCGGGGGGGCCGGGGGAGACCCAGTACTTC.

The chain carries TRBV6-1 and TRBJ1-5; D may be TRBD1 (5 bases). Trimming removed 0 bases from V and 4 bases from J, with 16 bases in between. The germline V gene encodes CDR1 MNHNS and CDR2 SASEGT. The CDR3 extends over 17 amino acids. CDR3 region: CASSEALMGVGNQPQHF. CDR3 sequence (DNA): TGTGCCAGCAGTGAAGCGCTAATGGGGGTAGGTAATCAGCCCCAGCATTTT.

The chain employs TRBV7-3 and TRBJ2-5, with D maybe TRBD2 (6 bases). This CDR3 spans 16 amino acids. Trimming left V 0 bases short and J 4 bases short, with 15 bases between. In germline, CDR1 is SGHTA, CDR2 FQGTGA. This CDR3 reads CASSLTGGLGRETQYF. The CDR3 DNA reads TGTGCCAGCAGCTTAACGGGAGGACTGGGGCGAGAGACCCAGTACTTC.

This clone showed up just a few times. The chain has TRBV6-6 and TRBJ1-6; TRBD1 matches at 7 bases. Trimming at V came to 5 bases and at J to 7 bases, leaving 8 bases not matched to a gene. CDR1 is MNHNY, CDR2 SVGAGI, per germline (reference sequence). The CDR3 contains 15 residues. CDR3 nucleotides: TGTGCCAGCAGTCAGCACGACAGGGAGAATTCACCCCTCCACTTT. This gives the protein CASSQHDRENSPLHF.

Comments on this clone: One end of the junction fails to match germline, which may point to a read error. This rearrangement joins TRBV7-2 to TRBJ1-2; D perhaps matches TRBD1 (5 bases). Germline V gene lookup returns CDR1 SGHTA and CDR2 FQGNSA. The CDR3 sequence is 13 residues long. Here the CDR3 DNA reads TGTGCCAGCAGCTTAGTGGGGACTTACCTTCTGGGTTTC. Amino acid sequence: CASSLVGTYLLGF.

This chain connects TRBV7-3 to TRBJ1-5; TRBD1 aligns across 11 bases. Germline V gene sequence: CDR1 SGHTA, CDR2 FQGTGA. Losses at the gene ends were 9 bases for V and 7 bases for J; bases not matched to a gene: 14. The CDR3 is made up of 16 amino acids. Here the CDR3 reads CARSISDRGPGQPQHF. CDR3 in DNA: TGTGCCAGGTCGATCTCGGACAGGGGGCCGGGGCAGCCCCAGCATTTT. Drawing the rest from reference TRBV7-3 and TRBJ1-5, the complete variable domain is GAGVSQTPSNKVTEKGKYVELRCDPISGHTALYWYRQSLGQGPEFLIYFQGTGAADDSGLPNDRFFAVRPEGSVSTLKIQRTERGDSAVYLCARSISDRGPGQPQHFGDGTRLSIL.

The sample holds one count of this clone. The rearrangement joins TRBV4-1 to TRBJ1-4; D is ambiguous. The V and J ends lost 1 base and 11 bases respectively, with 17 bases between them. CDR3 length equals 15 residues. Germline lookup yields CDR1 MGHRA and CDR2 YSYEKL. The CDR3 sequence is CASSQVGGVGKKLFF. CDR3 in DNA: TGCGCCAGCAGCCAAGTGGGCGGTGTGGGGAAGAAACTGTTTTTT.

The V call is TRBV5-4, the J call TRBJ1-4; no firm D call. The germline V and J ends were trimmed by 0 bases and 8 bases, with 8 bases remaining between them. Germline V gene sequence: CDR1 SGHNT, CDR2 YYREEE (reference sequence). The length of the CDR3 is 13 residues. The CDR3, as DNA: TGTGCCAGCAGCTTGGGAGTGCCGGAAAAACTGTTTTTT. Translated, it gives CASSLGVPEKLFF.

This clone was seen only once. The chain uses TRBV5-1 and TRBJ2-1; D ambiguous. Trimming shortened V by 5 bases and J by 7 bases, and 7 bases separated the two germline ends. This CDR3 contains 11 residues. Germline V gene data show CDR1 as SGHRS and CDR2 as YFSETQ. The CDR3 here is CASSQANEQFF. The CDR3 nucleotides are TGCGCCAGCAGTCAGGCGAATGAGCAGTTCTTC.

A few counts support this clone. The chain uses TRBV7-8 and TRBJ2-1; 10 bases fit TRBD1. CDR1 SGHVS and CDR2 FQNEAQ come from the germline V gene. V shed 2 bases and J 9 bases; nucleotides not matched to a gene: 13. The CDR3 has 17 amino acids. DNA for the CDR3: TGTGCCAGCAGCTTAAGGTTTGGGGACAGGGGTTGGAGTGAGCAGTTCTTC. Translating gives CASSLRFGDRGWSEQFF.

This clone has only a few counts. This chain uses TRBV7-2 with TRBJ2-3, with D perhaps matching TRBD2 (6 bases). Germline CDR1 and CDR2: SGHTA and FQGNSA. CDR3 length: 17 residues. Between the trimmed V and J ends, which lost 5 bases and 2 bases, there was a span of 20 bases. In nucleotides, the CDR3 is TGTGCCAGCAGCCCCTACCCCCGGGCGGGGTTCACAGATACGCAGTATTTT. Translated: CASSPYPRAGFTDTQYF.

The chain recombines TRBV29-1 with TRBJ1-1, with D hard to call. Trimming took off 5 bases at V and 4 bases at J, with 8 bases between the two ends. The CDR3 has 11 amino acids. CDR1 is SQVTM and CDR2 is ANQGSEA in the germline V gene. CDR3 in amino acids: CSVSRSTEAFF. The CDR3 nucleotides read TGCAGCGTTTCTCGCTCCACTGAAGCTTTCTTT.

V and J are TRBV6-1 and TRBJ2-4; 8 bases map to TRBD1. CDR3 length equals 14 residues. V lost 8 bases and J lost 7; bases outside the gene matches: 10. Looked up from germline, CDR1 is MNHNS and CDR2 is SASEGT. CDR3 DNA sequence: TGTGCCAGCCATTCACCAAGGACAGGGAACATTCAGTACTTC. Amino acids: CASHSPRTGNIQYF.

The chain has TRBV2 and TRBJ2-3, with a possible D match to TRBD2 (6 bases). Germline V gene sequence: CDR1 SNHLY, CDR2 FYNNEI. V was cut by 9 bases and J by 1 base, with 14 bases left in between. This CDR3 has 14 amino acids. This CDR3 is CARRLVGGTDTQYF. In DNA form, the CDR3 reads TGTGCCAGACGACTAGTGGGGGGCACAGATACGCAGTATTTT.

The rearrangement links TRBV5-1 to TRBJ2-2; a possible D gene is TRBD1 (6 bases). V was trimmed by 7 bases and J by 6 bases, leaving 22 bases between them. CDR3 length: 16 residues. Germline loops: CDR1 SGHRS, CDR2 YFSETQ. CDR3 sequence: CASRILQGIGPGELFF. CDR3 in DNA: TGCGCCAGCCGCATCCTCCAGGGGATAGGGCCCGGGGAGCTGTTTTTT.